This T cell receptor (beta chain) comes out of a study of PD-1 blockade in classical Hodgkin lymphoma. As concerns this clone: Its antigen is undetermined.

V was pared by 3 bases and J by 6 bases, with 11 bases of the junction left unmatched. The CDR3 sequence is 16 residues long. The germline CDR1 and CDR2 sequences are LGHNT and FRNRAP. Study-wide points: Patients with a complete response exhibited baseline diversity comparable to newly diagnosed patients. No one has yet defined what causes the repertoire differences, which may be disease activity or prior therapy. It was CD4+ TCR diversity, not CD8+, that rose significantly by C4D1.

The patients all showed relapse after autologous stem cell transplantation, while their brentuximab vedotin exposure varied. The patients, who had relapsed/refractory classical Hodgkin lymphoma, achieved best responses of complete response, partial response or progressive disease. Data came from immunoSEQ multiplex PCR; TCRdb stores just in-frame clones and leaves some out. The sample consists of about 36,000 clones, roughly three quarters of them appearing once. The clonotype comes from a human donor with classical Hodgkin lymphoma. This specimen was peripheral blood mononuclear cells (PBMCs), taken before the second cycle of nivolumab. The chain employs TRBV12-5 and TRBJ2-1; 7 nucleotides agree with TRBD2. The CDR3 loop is CASGFVGGSFTNEQFF. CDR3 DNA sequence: TGTGCTAGTGGTTTTGTTGGCGGGAGTTTTACCAATGAGCAGTTCTTC.